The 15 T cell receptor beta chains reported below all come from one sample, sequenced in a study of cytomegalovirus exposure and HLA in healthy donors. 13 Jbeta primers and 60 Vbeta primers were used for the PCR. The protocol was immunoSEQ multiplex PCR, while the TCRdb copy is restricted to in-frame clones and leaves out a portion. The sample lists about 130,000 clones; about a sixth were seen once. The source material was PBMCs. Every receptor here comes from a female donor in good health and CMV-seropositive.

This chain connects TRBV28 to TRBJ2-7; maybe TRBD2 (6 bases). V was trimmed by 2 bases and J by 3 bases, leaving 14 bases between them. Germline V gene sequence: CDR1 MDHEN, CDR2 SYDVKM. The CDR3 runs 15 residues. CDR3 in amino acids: CASSLAWGEYYEQYF. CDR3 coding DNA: TGTGCCAGCAGTTTAGCGTGGGGGGAGTACTACGAGCAGTACTTC.

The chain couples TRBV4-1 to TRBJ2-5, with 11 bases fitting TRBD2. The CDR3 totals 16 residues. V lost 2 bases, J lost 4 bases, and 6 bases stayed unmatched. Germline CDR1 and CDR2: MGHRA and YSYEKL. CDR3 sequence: CASSQILAGARETQYF. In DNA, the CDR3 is TGCGCCAGCAGCCAAATACTAGCGGGGGCCAGAGAGACCCAGTACTTC.

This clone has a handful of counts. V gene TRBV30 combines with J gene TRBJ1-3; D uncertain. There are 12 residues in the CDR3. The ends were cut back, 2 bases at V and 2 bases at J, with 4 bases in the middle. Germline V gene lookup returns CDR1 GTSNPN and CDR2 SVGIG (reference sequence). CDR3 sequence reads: CAWSSAGNTIYF. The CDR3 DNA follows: TGTGCCTGGAGTTCGGCTGGAAACACCATATATTTT.

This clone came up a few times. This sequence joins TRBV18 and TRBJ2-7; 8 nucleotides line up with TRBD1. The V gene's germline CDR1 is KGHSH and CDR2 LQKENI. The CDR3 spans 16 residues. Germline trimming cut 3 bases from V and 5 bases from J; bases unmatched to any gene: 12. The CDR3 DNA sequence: TGTGCCAGCTCACCCTCTTTAAACAGGGGGTTCAACGAGCAGTACTTC. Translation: CASSPSLNRGFNEQYF.

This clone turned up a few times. The DNA for the CDR3 is TGCGCCAGCAGTCAACCGACAGAGTTTTCCGGGGAGCTGTTTTTT. Amino acids: CASSQPTEFSGELFF. The chain carries TRBV10-1 and TRBJ2-2; perhaps TRBD1 as D (5 bases). In germline, CDR1 is WNHNN, CDR2 SYGVQD (reference sequence). The CDR3 consists of 15 residues. V lost 5 bases and J 6 bases, leaving 16 bases between the germline ends.

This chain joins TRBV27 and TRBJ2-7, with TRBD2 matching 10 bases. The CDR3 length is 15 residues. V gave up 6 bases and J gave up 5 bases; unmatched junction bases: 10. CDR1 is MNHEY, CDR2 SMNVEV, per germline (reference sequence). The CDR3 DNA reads TGTGCCAGCAGAGAAAACGGACTAGCGGTCGACGAGCAGTACTTC. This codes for CASRENGLAVDEQYF.

This CDR3 is CASSSREAPRMNTEAFF. The CDR3 DNA is TGTGCCAGCAGCTCTCGGGAGGCCCCTCGTATGAACACTGAAGCTTTCTTT. The rearrangement uses TRBV7-8 and TRBJ1-1; D remains unclear. The germline CDR1 and CDR2 sequences are SGHVS and FQNEAQ. The V and J ends lost 4 bases and 0 bases respectively, with 18 bases between them. The CDR3 covers 17 residues. Variable domain in full (rest from reference TRBV7-8 and TRBJ1-1): GAGVSQSPRYKVAKRGQDVALRCDPISGHVSLFWYQQALGQGPEFLTYFQNEAQLDKSGLPSDRFFAERPEGSVSTLKIQRTQQEDSAVYLCASSSREAPRMNTEAFFGQGTRLTVV.

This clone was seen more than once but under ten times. In DNA form, the CDR3 reads TGTGCCAGCAGTTTAGCGGGAGGATCCGGGGCCAACGTCCTGACTTTC. Translating it yields CASSLAGGSGANVLTF. The rearrangement joins TRBV6-5 to TRBJ2-6, with 10 nucleotides matching TRBD2. Germline assignment: CDR1 MNHEY and CDR2 SVGAGI. The CDR3 extends over 16 amino acids. Trimming cost V 4 bases and J 4 bases; bases outside gene matches: 4.

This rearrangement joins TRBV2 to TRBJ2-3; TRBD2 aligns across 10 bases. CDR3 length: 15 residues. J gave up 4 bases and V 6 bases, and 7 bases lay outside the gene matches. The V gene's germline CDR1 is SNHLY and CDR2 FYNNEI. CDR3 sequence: CASRRLAGGSDTQYF. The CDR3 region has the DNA TGTGCCAGCAGACGACTAGCGGGTGGTTCAGATACGCAGTATTTT.

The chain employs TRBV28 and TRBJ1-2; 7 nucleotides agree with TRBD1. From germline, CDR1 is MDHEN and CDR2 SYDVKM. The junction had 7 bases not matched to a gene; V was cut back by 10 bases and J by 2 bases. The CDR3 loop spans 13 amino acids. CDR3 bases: TGTGCCACCAATAGGGGACAGAACTATGGCTACACCTTC. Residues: CATNRGQNYGYTF.

CDR3 sequence: CSTGGPTTSEQYF. CDR3 bases: TGCAGTACGGGAGGGCCAACGACGTCCGAGCAGTACTTC. The gene calls are TRBV29-1 and TRBJ2-7, with TRBD2 matching over 8 bases. Germline CDR1 SQVTM, CDR2 ANQGSEA. This CDR3 has 13 residues.

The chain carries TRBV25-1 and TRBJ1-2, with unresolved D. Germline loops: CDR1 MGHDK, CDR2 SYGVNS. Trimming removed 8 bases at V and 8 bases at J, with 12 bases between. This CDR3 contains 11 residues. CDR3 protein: CASAQNGGYTF. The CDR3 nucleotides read TGTGCCAGCGCCCAAAACGGGGGCTACACCTTC.

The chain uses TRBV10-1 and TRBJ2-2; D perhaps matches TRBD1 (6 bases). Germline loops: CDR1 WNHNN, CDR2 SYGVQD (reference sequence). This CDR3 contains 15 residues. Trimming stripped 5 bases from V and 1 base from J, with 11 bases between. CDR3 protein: CASSSHRVNTGELFF. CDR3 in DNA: TGCGCCAGCAGTTCACACAGGGTGAACACCGGGGAGCTGTTTTTT.

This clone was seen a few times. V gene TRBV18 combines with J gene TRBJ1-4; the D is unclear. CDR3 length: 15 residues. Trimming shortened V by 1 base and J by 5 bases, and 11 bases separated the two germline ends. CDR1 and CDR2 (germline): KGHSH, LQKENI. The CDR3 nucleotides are TGTGCCAGCTCACCACTTTTTCGGGGAAATGAAAAACTGTTTTTT. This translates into CASSPLFRGNEKLFF. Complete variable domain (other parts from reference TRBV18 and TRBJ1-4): NAGVMQNPRHLVRRRGQEARLRCSPMKGHSHVYWYRQLPEEGLKFMVYLQKENIIDESGMPKERFSAEFPKEGPSILRIQQVVRGDSAAYFCASSPLFRGNEKLFFGSGTQLSVL.

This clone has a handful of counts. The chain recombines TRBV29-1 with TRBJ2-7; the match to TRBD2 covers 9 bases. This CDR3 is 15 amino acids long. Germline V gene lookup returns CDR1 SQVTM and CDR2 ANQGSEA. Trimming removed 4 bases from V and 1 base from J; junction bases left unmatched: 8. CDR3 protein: CSVGGRGRDSYEQYF. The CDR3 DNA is TGCAGCGTTGGGGGGCGCGGGAGGGATTCCTACGAGCAGTACTTC.